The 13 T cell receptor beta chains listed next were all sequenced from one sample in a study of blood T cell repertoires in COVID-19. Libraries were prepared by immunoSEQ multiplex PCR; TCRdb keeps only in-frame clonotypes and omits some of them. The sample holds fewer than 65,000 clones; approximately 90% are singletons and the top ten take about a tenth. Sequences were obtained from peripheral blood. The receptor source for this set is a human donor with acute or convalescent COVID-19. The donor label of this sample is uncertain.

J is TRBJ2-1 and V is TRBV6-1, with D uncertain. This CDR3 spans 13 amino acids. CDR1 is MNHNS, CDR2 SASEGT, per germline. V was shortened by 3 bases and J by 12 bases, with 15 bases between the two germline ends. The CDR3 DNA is TGTGCCAGCAGTGATGAGGCCCGGTTCTGGCAGTTCTTC. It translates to CASSDEARFWQFF.

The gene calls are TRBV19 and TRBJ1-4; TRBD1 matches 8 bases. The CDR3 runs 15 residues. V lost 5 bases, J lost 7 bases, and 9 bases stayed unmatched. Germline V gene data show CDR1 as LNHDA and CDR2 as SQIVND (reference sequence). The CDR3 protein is CASSFRGLRREKLFF. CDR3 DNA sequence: TGTGCCAGTAGTTTCAGGGGGCTCCGACGTGAAAAACTGTTTTTT.

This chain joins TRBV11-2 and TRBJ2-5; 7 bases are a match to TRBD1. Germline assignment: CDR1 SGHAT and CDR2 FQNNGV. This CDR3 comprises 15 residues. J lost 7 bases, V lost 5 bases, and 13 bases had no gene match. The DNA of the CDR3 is TGTGCCAGCAGCACCACCGGGCCTCGGACAGGGACCCAGTACTTC. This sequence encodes CASSTTGPRTGTQYF.

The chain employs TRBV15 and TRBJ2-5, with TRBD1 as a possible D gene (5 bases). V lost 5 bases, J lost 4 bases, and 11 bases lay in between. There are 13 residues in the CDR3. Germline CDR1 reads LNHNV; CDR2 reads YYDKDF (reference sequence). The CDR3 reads CATSRQILETQYF. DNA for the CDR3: TGTGCCACCAGCCGACAGATTTTAGAGACCCAGTACTTC.

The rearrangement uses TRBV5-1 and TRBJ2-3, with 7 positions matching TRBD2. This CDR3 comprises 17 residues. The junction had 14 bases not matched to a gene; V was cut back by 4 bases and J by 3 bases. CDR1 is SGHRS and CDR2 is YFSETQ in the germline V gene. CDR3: CASSAGLQGSGTDTQYF. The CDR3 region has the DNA TGCGCCAGCAGCGCAGGGTTGCAGGGTAGCGGGACAGATACGCAGTATTTT.

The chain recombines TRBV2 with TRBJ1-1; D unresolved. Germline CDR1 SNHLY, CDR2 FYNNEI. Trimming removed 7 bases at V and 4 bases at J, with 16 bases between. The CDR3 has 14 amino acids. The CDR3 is CASKGTGWGTEAFF. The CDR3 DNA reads TGTGCCAGCAAAGGAACGGGGTGGGGCACTGAAGCTTTCTTT. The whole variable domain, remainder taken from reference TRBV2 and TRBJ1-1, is EPEVTQTPSHQVTQMGQEVILRCVPISNHLYFYWYRQILGQKVEFLVSFYNNEISEKSEIFDDQFSVERPDGSNFTLKIRSTKLEDSAMYFCASKGTGWGTEAFFGQGTRLTVV.

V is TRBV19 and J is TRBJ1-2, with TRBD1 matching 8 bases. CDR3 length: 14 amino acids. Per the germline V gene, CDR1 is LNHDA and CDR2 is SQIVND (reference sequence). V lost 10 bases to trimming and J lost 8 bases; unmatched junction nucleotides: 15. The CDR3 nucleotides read TGTGCCACCTACGGCCGGGACAGGCTATTCGGCTACACCTTC. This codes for CATYGRDRLFGYTF.

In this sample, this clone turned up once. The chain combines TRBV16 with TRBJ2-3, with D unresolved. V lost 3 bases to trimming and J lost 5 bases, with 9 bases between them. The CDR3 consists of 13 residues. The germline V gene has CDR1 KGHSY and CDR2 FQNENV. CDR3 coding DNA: TGTGCCAGCAGCCAGGGCCTGGGAGATACGCAGTATTTT. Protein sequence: CASSQGLGDTQYF.

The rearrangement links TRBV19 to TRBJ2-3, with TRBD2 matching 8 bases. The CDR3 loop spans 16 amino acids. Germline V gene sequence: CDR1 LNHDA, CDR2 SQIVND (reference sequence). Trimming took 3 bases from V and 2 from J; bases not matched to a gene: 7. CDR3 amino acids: CASSIGGGPITDTQYF. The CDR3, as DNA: TGTGCCAGTAGTATTGGCGGGGGGCCTATCACAGATACGCAGTATTTT.

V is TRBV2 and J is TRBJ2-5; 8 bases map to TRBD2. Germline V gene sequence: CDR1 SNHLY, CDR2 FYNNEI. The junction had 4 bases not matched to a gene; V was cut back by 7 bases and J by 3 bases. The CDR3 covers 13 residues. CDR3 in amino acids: CASKAGVKETQYF. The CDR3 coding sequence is TGTGCCAGCAAAGCGGGGGTTAAAGAGACCCAGTACTTC.

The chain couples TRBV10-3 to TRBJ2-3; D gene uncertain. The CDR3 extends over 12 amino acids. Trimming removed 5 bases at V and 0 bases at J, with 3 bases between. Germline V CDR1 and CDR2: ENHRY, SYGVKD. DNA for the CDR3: TGTGCCATCAGTCGGAGCACAGATACGCAGTATTTT. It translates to CAISRSTDTQYF.

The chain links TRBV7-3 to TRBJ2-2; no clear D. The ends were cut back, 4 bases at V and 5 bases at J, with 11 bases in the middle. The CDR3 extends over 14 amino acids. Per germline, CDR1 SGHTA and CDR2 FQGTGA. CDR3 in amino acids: CASSSTLVTGELFF. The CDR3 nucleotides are TGTGCCAGCAGCTCCACTCTAGTTACCGGGGAGCTGTTTTTT.

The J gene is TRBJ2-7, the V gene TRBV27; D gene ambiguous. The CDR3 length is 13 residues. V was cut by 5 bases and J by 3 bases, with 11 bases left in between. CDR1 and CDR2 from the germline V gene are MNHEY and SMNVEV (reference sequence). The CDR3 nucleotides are TGTGCCAGCAGTCCTCGGGTCGACTACGAGCAGTACTTC. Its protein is CASSPRVDYEQYF.